A selection of T cell receptor beta chains follows, all from one sample in a study of blood T cell repertoires in COVID-19. Using immunoSEQ multiplex PCR, the repertoire was profiled, and TCRdb retains in-frame clones only, with some absent. The data show about 220,000 clones, around four fifths seen once. The sequenced material came from peripheral blood. The receptors come from a woman in her sixties who had recovered from COVID-19. Each CDR3 is given with its conserved first and last residue. The order of the fields is D gene, V gene, clone size, J gene, CDR3 DNA, CDR3 protein. The D gene is left open where the match is weak. Size values are once, few and many counts, or a class for expanded clones, and some rows have none.

d_call: .; v_call: TRBV10-2; clone_size: .; j_call: TRBJ1-1; cdr3_nt: TGCGCCAGCAGTATAGACAGCCAAGCCAACACTGAAGCTTTCTTT; cdr3_aa: CASSIDSQANTEAFF
d_call: TRBD2; v_call: TRBV11-2; clone_size: .; j_call: TRBJ2-1; cdr3_nt: TGTGCCAGCAGCTTTCTCAGCGGGGGGGTTTACAATGAGCAGTTCTTC; cdr3_aa: CASSFLSGGVYNEQFF
d_call: .; v_call: TRBV28; clone_size: .; j_call: TRBJ1-2; cdr3_nt: TGTGCCAGCAGTAGAAGTATGGGGCCCGACTATGGCTACACCTTC; cdr3_aa: CASSRSMGPDYGYTF
d_call: TRBD2; v_call: TRBV10-3; clone_size: .; j_call: TRBJ2-5; cdr3_nt: TGTGCCATCAGTGAGACTAGCGACCAAGAGACCCAGTACTTC; cdr3_aa: CAISETSDQETQYF
d_call: .; v_call: TRBV27; clone_size: .; j_call: TRBJ1-4; cdr3_nt: TGTGCCAGCAGTCCCCTCAGGGCTGGGAATGAAAAACTGTTTTTT; cdr3_aa: CASSPLRAGNEKLFF
d_call: TRBD1; v_call: TRBV11-2; clone_size: once; j_call: TRBJ1-1; cdr3_nt: TGTGCCAGCAGCTCTGGGGGGACAGGGAGTGAAGCTTTCTTT; cdr3_aa: CASSSGGTGSEAFF
d_call: .; v_call: TRBV5-4; clone_size: .; j_call: TRBJ1-1; cdr3_nt: TGTGCCAGCAGTTCAAACGGGGACACTGAAGCTTTCTTT; cdr3_aa: CASSSNGDTEAFF
d_call: .; v_call: TRBV5-1; clone_size: once; j_call: TRBJ1-3; cdr3_nt: TGCGCCAGCAGCCCCCAGGGGACCGGAAACACCATATATTTT; cdr3_aa: CASSPQGTGNTIYF
d_call: .; v_call: TRBV29-1; clone_size: .; j_call: TRBJ1-1; cdr3_nt: TGCAGCGCCGGCTGGAGCAATGAAGCTTTCTTT; cdr3_aa: CSAGWSNEAFF
d_call: TRBD1; v_call: TRBV3-1/TRBV3-2; clone_size: .; j_call: TRBJ2-5; cdr3_nt: TGTGCCAGCAGCGGCCCGGGACAGGGAGAGACCCAGTACTTC; cdr3_aa: CASSGPGQGETQYF
d_call: TRBD2; v_call: TRBV2; clone_size: .; j_call: TRBJ2-3; cdr3_nt: TGTGCCAGCAGCGGGGGAGGGGCAGATACGCAGTATTTT; cdr3_aa: CASSGGGADTQYF
d_call: TRBD1; v_call: TRBV28; clone_size: .; j_call: TRBJ2-1; cdr3_nt: TGTGCCAGCAGTTTGGGCGGACAGGGCGCTGAGCAGTTCTTC; cdr3_aa: CASSLGGQGAEQFF
d_call: TRBD2; v_call: TRBV6-2/TRBV6-3; clone_size: .; j_call: TRBJ2-1; cdr3_nt: TGTGCCAGCAGTTTCACTAGCGCAAGGGAGCAGTTCTTC; cdr3_aa: CASSFTSAREQFF
d_call: .; v_call: TRBV21-1; clone_size: once; j_call: TRBJ2-2; cdr3_nt: TGTGCCAGCAGCAAAGAGGACAGGCAACCCACCGGGGAGCTGTTTTTT; cdr3_aa: CASSKEDRQPTGELFF
d_call: .; v_call: TRBV6-4; clone_size: few; j_call: TRBJ2-1; cdr3_nt: TGTGCCAGCAGTGACTCAGTGGAGAGCTCCTACAATGAGCAGTTCTTC; cdr3_aa: CASSDSVESSYNEQFF
d_call: TRBD1; v_call: TRBV12-3/TRBV12-4; clone_size: .; j_call: TRBJ1-5; cdr3_nt: TGTGCCAGCAGAAGACAGGGGGAGCAGCCCCAGCATTTT; cdr3_aa: CASRRQGEQPQHF
d_call: TRBD2; v_call: TRBV6-2/TRBV6-3; clone_size: .; j_call: TRBJ2-3; cdr3_nt: TGTGCCAGCAGTGAGGGGAGGACTAGCTTAGTGGATACGCAGTATTTT; cdr3_aa: CASSEGRTSLVDTQYF
d_call: .; v_call: TRBV5-1; clone_size: .; j_call: TRBJ1-2; cdr3_nt: TGCGCCAGCACCGAGGGGGATGGCTACACCTTC; cdr3_aa: CASTEGDGYTF
d_call: .; v_call: TRBV27; clone_size: .; j_call: TRBJ1-2; cdr3_nt: TGTGCCAGCAGTTTAATCCCCGCGGCCGGCGGGGGCTACACCTTC; cdr3_aa: CASSLIPAAGGGYTF
d_call: .; v_call: TRBV20-1; clone_size: .; j_call: TRBJ2-7; cdr3_nt: TGCAGTGCTAGTGGGCGGGGCCGTTACGAGCAGTACTTC; cdr3_aa: CSASGRGRYEQYF
d_call: TRBD2; v_call: TRBV3-1/TRBV3-2; clone_size: .; j_call: TRBJ2-3; cdr3_nt: TGTGCCAGCAGCCAAGGGACTAGCGGGGGGCCTAGCACAGATACGCAGTATTTT; cdr3_aa: CASSQGTSGGPSTDTQYF
d_call: .; v_call: TRBV6-1; clone_size: .; j_call: TRBJ1-1; cdr3_nt: TGTGCCAGCAGTGAAGTAGTGGTGAAGGAAGCTTTCTTT; cdr3_aa: CASSEVVVKEAFF
d_call: TRBD1; v_call: TRBV30; clone_size: once; j_call: TRBJ2-2; cdr3_nt: TGTGCCTGGAGCCTAGGGGCCCGGACAGGGGGCCGCACCGGGGAGCTGTTTTTT; cdr3_aa: CAWSLGARTGGRTGELFF